These 29 T cell receptor beta chains originate from one sample sequenced in a study of cytomegalovirus exposure and HLA in healthy donors. Both 60 Vbeta primers and 13 Jbeta primers went into the PCR. Some clones are missing from TCRdb's copy, which holds only in-frame ones; the method was immunoSEQ multiplex PCR. The table has fewer than 200,000 clones, approximately 80% seen once. The sequencing input was PBMCs. The receptors were sampled from a man aged 25 to 45 in good health and CMV-seropositive.

This clone was seen a handful of times. CDR3 protein: CASSQEWTGYEQYF. CDR3 in DNA: TGCGCCAGCAGCCAGGAATGGACAGGCTACGAGCAGTACTTC. The chain couples TRBV4-1 to TRBJ2-7, with 7 bases fitting TRBD1. This CDR3 contains 14 residues. Trimming cost V 3 bases and J 3 bases; bases outside gene matches: 5. CDR1 and CDR2 (germline): MGHRA, YSYEKL.

This chain connects TRBV6-5 to TRBJ1-2; 8 bases fit TRBD1. CDR3 length: 16 amino acids. V shed 4 bases and J 4 bases; nucleotides not matched to a gene: 11. Germline V gives CDR1 MNHEY, CDR2 SVGAGI. CDR3 bases: TGTGCCAGCAGTTCAACGAAGACAGGGGCCGCCTATGGCTACACCTTC. It encodes CASSSTKTGAAYGYTF.

V is TRBV6-1 and J is TRBJ1-5; D gene uncertain. CDR3 size: 13 residues. CDR1 and CDR2 (germline): MNHNS, SASEGT. V lost 4 bases, J lost 0 bases, and 4 bases lay in between. The CDR3 sequence: CASSVSSNQPQHF. CDR3 bases: TGTGCCAGCAGTGTCAGTAGCAATCAGCCCCAGCATTTT.

V gene TRBV5-4 combines with J gene TRBJ2-7; 7 positions match TRBD1. The CDR3 extends over 13 amino acids. The trim removed 4 bases at V and 3 bases at J, leaving 4 bases unmatched. Germline V lookup: CDR1 SGHNT, CDR2 YYREEE (reference sequence). The CDR3 bases are TGTGCCAGCAGCCCGGGACAGTACTACGAGCAGTACTTC. Amino acid sequence: CASSPGQYYEQYF.

This CDR3 is CASSAREAYNEQFF. The CDR3 DNA reads TGTGCCAGCAGCGCCAGGGAAGCCTACAATGAGCAGTTCTTC. V usage is TRBV9 and J usage is TRBJ2-1, with D tentatively TRBD1 (5 bases). V was shortened by 3 bases and J by 2 bases, with 9 bases between the two germline ends. The CDR3 has 14 amino acids. Germline CDR1 reads SGDLS; CDR2 reads YYNGEE.

J is TRBJ1-5 and V is TRBV7-9; D is perhaps TRBD1 (5 bases). The CDR3 loop spans 15 amino acids. Trimming removed 1 base at V and 3 bases at J, with 10 bases between. Germline lookup yields CDR1 SEHNR and CDR2 FQNEAQ (reference sequence). The CDR3 nucleotides read TGTGCCAGCAGCTTAGACTTAGGGGTCAATCAGCCCCAGCATTTT. Its protein is CASSLDLGVNQPQHF.

The chain is built from TRBV9 and TRBJ1-5; no clear D. Deletions cut 4 bases from V and 0 bases from J, with 8 bases between. The CDR3 runs to 14 residues. Germline CDR1 and CDR2: SGDLS and YYNGEE. CDR3 amino acids: CASSPRASNQPQHF. In nucleotides, the CDR3 is TGTGCCAGCAGCCCCCGCGCTAGCAATCAGCCCCAGCATTTT.

The chain carries TRBV18 and TRBJ1-4; no clear D gene. The CDR3 contains 15 residues. The V end was cut by 2 bases, the J end by 0 bases, with 7 bases between. Per the germline V gene, CDR1 is KGHSH and CDR2 is LQKENI. CDR3: CASSPSQATNEKLFF. CDR3 DNA sequence: TGTGCCAGCTCACCATCTCAGGCAACTAATGAAAAACTGTTTTTT. Full variable domain (outside the CDR3, taken from reference TRBV18 and TRBJ1-4): NAGVMQNPRHLVRRRGQEARLRCSPMKGHSHVYWYRQLPEEGLKFMVYLQKENIIDESGMPKERFSAEFPKEGPSILRIQQVVRGDSAAYFCASSPSQATNEKLFFGSGTQLSVL.

The chain carries TRBV7-9 and TRBJ1-5, with TRBD1 matching over 9 bases. CDR1 and CDR2 from the germline V gene are SEHNR and FQNEAQ (reference sequence). V trimming: 1 base; J trimming: 6 bases; junction bases outside the gene matches: 1. This CDR3 spans 14 amino acids. The CDR3 region is CASSLDRGPQPQHF. The CDR3 coding sequence is TGTGCCAGCAGCTTAGACAGGGGGCCTCAGCCCCAGCATTTT. Combining the CDR3 with reference TRBV7-9 and TRBJ1-5 gives the whole variable domain DTGVSQNPRHKITKRGQNVTFRCDPISEHNRLYWYRQTLGQGPEFLTYFQNEAQLEKSRLLSDRFSAERPKGSFSTLEIQRTEQGDSAMYLCASSLDRGPQPQHFGDGTRLSIL.

V usage is TRBV6-5 and J usage is TRBJ1-4; the D is unclear. The CDR3 is made up of 16 amino acids. The germline gives CDR1 MNHEY, CDR2 SVGAGI. Trimming left V 4 bases short and J 0 bases short, with 12 bases between. The chain's CDR3 is CASSSYSVATNEKLFF. CDR3 bases: TGTGCCAGCAGTTCCTATTCTGTAGCAACTAATGAAAAACTGTTTTTT.

This rearrangement joins TRBV19 to TRBJ1-5, with D uncertain. Germline CDR1 is LNHDA and CDR2 is SQIVND (reference sequence). The CDR3 runs to 15 residues. V was pared by 5 bases and J by 1 base, with 12 bases between. The CDR3 reads CASSAWAGSNQPQHF. In DNA, the CDR3 is TGTGCCAGTAGTGCCTGGGCGGGAAGCAATCAGCCCCAGCATTTT.

The CDR3 sequence: CASSVSTGFEQYF. The CDR3 nucleotides read TGCGCCAGCAGCGTATCGACAGGGTTTGAGCAGTACTTC. J is TRBJ2-7 and V is TRBV5-1; 7 bases match TRBD1. J lost 7 bases, V lost 4 bases, and 8 bases had no gene match. Germline CDR1 SGHRS, CDR2 YFSETQ. This CDR3 contains 13 residues.

V gene TRBV7-8 combines with J gene TRBJ2-5; TRBD2 agrees at 9 bases. CDR3 length: 14 amino acids. V lost 4 bases to trimming and J lost 4 bases; unmatched junction nucleotides: 4. Germline V gives CDR1 SGHVS, CDR2 FQNEAQ. CDR3 protein: CASSSPTSGETQYF. In DNA, the CDR3 is TGTGCCAGCAGCTCCCCGACTAGCGGAGAGACCCAGTACTTC. Based on the CDR3 plus reference TRBV7-8 and TRBJ2-5, the full variable domain is GAGVSQSPRYKVAKRGQDVALRCDPISGHVSLFWYQQALGQGPEFLTYFQNEAQLDKSGLPSDRFFAERPEGSVSTLKIQRTQQEDSAVYLCASSSPTSGETQYFGPGTRLLVL.

V is TRBV4-1 and J is TRBJ1-2; 9 bases agree with TRBD1. The CDR3 consists of 15 residues. V shed 2 bases, J shed 6 bases, and the junction held 7 bases outside the gene matches. The germline gives CDR1 MGHRA, CDR2 YSYEKL. The CDR3 reads CASSQPGQGKNGYTF. DNA for the CDR3: TGCGCCAGCAGCCAACCGGGACAGGGAAAGAATGGCTACACCTTC.

The V and J genes are TRBV2 and TRBJ1-2, with 9 nucleotides matching TRBD1. The germline CDR1 and CDR2 sequences are SNHLY and FYNNEI. Unmatched junction bases numbered 4, after V lost 8 bases and J lost 6 bases. The CDR3 is 12 residues long. CDR3 sequence reads: CASQTGGDGYTF. The CDR3 nucleotides read TGTGCCAGCCAGACAGGGGGAGATGGCTACACCTTC.

In nucleotides, the CDR3 is TGCGCCAGCAGCCACCGGGACATGAACACTGAAGCTTTCTTT. This translates into CASSHRDMNTEAFF. The chain recombines TRBV5-1 with TRBJ1-1, with a tentative D call TRBD1 (6 bases). V lost 4 bases and J lost 0, with 10 bases in between. The germline V gene has CDR1 SGHRS and CDR2 YFSETQ. The CDR3 is 14 amino acids.

V usage is TRBV11-1 and J usage is TRBJ2-7; D might be TRBD2 (5 bases). The CDR3 covers 13 residues. Looked up from germline, CDR1 is SGHAT and CDR2 is FQDESV (reference sequence). V was shortened by 5 bases and J by 3 bases, with 11 bases between the two germline ends. The chain's CDR3 is CASSPRGRYEQYF. The CDR3 DNA follows: TGTGCCAGCAGCCCCCGCGGGCGCTACGAGCAGTACTTC. The whole variable domain, filled in from reference TRBV11-1 and TRBJ2-7, reads EAEVAQSPRYKITEKSQAVAFWCDPISGHATLYWYRQILGQGPELLVQFQDESVVDDSQLPKDRFSAERLKGVDSTLKIQPAELGDSAMYLCASSPRGRYEQYFGPGTRLTVT.

The rearrangement links TRBV7-9 to TRBJ2-7; D perhaps matches TRBD1 (6 bases). Trimming pared 4 bases from V and 2 bases from J, leaving 12 bases between. The CDR3 loop spans 14 amino acids. The germline V gene encodes CDR1 SEHNR and CDR2 FQNEAQ (reference sequence). CDR3 DNA: TGTGCCAGCAGCTCCCGGGACACTCCCTACGAGCAGTACTTC. Protein sequence: CASSSRDTPYEQYF.

This clone was seen a handful of times. The chain couples TRBV6-6 to TRBJ2-1, with D perhaps TRBD1 (6 bases). The V and J ends lost 10 bases and 4 bases respectively, with 23 bases between them. The length of the CDR3 is 16 residues. Germline CDR1 reads MNHNY; CDR2 reads SVGAGI (reference sequence). CDR3 nucleotide sequence: TGTGCCACCGAGGCTGAGGTGAGGGGGATATACAATGAGCAGTTCTTC. Protein sequence: CATEAEVRGIYNEQFF.

This chain links TRBV19 with TRBJ1-5; 7 bases align to TRBD1. The germline V gene has CDR1 LNHDA and CDR2 SQIVND (reference sequence). Germline trimming cut 9 bases from V and 7 bases from J; bases unmatched to any gene: 18. The CDR3 has 16 residues. This CDR3 reads CASHKGGPRGWQPQHF. CDR3 nucleotide sequence: TGTGCCAGCCATAAAGGGGGTCCCAGGGGGTGGCAGCCCCAGCATTTT. Full variable domain (outside the CDR3, taken from reference TRBV19 and TRBJ1-5): DGGITQSPKYLFRKEGQNVTLSCEQNLNHDAMYWYRQDPGQGLRLIYYSQIVNDFQKGDIAEGYSVSREKKESFPLTVTSAQKNPTAFYLCASHKGGPRGWQPQHFGDGTRLSIL.

This sequence joins TRBV5-6 and TRBJ2-5; TRBD1 is a possible D gene (5 bases). Trimming shortened V by 1 base and J by 5 bases, and 12 bases separated the two germline ends. Germline CDR1 is SGHDT and CDR2 is YYEEEE. CDR3 length: 14 residues. CDR3 DNA: TGTGCCAGCAGCTTGATCCAGGGTGGGGAGACCCAGTACTTC. Residues: CASSLIQGGETQYF.

The chain couples TRBV7-7 to TRBJ2-7, with D perhaps matching TRBD2 (6 bases). Trimming shortened V by 1 base and J by 3 bases, and 19 bases separated the two germline ends. Germline loops: CDR1 SSHAT, CDR2 FNYEAQ (reference sequence). CDR3 size: 17 residues. CDR3 sequence reads: CASSLGAGRPFHYEQYF. As DNA, the CDR3 is TGTGCCAGCAGCTTAGGGGCGGGAAGACCTTTCCACTACGAGCAGTACTTC.

This rearrangement joins TRBV7-9 to TRBJ1-2; 8 bases map to TRBD1. The CDR3 contains 15 residues. Per the germline V gene, CDR1 is SEHNR and CDR2 is FQNEAQ (reference sequence). Trimming took 5 bases from V and 4 from J; bases not matched to a gene: 9. The CDR3 bases are TGTGCCAGCAGCCCCCCAAACACAGGGGGCTATGGCTACACCTTC. It is translated as CASSPPNTGGYGYTF.

The chain employs TRBV29-1 and TRBJ2-5; TRBD2 matches at 8 bases. In germline, CDR1 is SQVTM, CDR2 ANQGSEA. The V gene end was trimmed by 4 bases and the J gene end by 2 bases; junction bases not matched to a gene: 3. The CDR3 runs to 13 residues. The CDR3 DNA reads TGCAGCGTTGTCGGGGGGGGTCAAGAGACCCAGTACTTC. Amino acid sequence: CSVVGGGQETQYF.

CDR3: CASSPSGTGGRRGTFF. The CDR3 region has the DNA TGTGCCAGCAGCCCCTCCGGGACAGGGGGCCGCCGGGGAACTTTCTTT. The rearrangement uses TRBV9 and TRBJ1-1; 12 nucleotides agree with TRBD1. The germline V gene encodes CDR1 SGDLS and CDR2 YYNGEE. Losses at the gene ends were 4 bases for V and 12 bases for J; bases not matched to a gene: 16. This CDR3 comprises 16 residues.

The chain has TRBV10-2 and TRBJ2-2; D not resolved. This CDR3 contains 14 residues. Trimming took off 5 bases at V and 4 bases at J, with 11 bases between the two ends. Germline CDR1 is WSHSY and CDR2 is SAAADI. The CDR3 loop reads CASSWALGTGELFF. CDR3 coding DNA: TGCGCCAGCAGTTGGGCGTTGGGCACCGGGGAGCTGTTTTTT.

The chain employs TRBV28 and TRBJ2-1, with D uncertain. The CDR3 contains 11 residues. Germline V gene data show CDR1 as MDHEN and CDR2 as SYDVKM. V was clipped by 4 bases and J by 7 bases, with 5 bases between them. CDR3 amino acids: CASSSKNEQFF. In DNA, the CDR3 is TGTGCCAGCAGTTCAAAAAATGAGCAGTTCTTC.

The genes are TRBV30 and TRBJ1-5, with unresolved D. Germline CDR1 and CDR2: GTSNPN and SVGIG (reference sequence). This CDR3 contains 15 residues. V lost 2 bases to trimming and J lost 2 bases, with 13 bases between them. The CDR3 DNA is TGTGCCTGGAGTCCAGGACTCGGGGGCAATCAGCCCCAGCATTTT. Translation: CAWSPGLGGNQPQHF.

The chain joins TRBV7-3 to TRBJ2-3; maybe TRBD1 (6 bases). This CDR3 spans 16 amino acids. Looked up from germline, CDR1 is SGHTA and CDR2 is FQGTGA. V was pared by 2 bases and J by 0 bases, with 12 bases between. The CDR3: CASSLEGTRSTDTQYF. The CDR3 region has the DNA TGTGCCAGCAGCTTAGAGGGGACAAGAAGCACAGATACGCAGTATTTT. The whole variable domain, filled in from reference TRBV7-3 and TRBJ2-3, reads GAGVSQTPSNKVTEKGKYVELRCDPISGHTALYWYRQSLGQGPEFLIYFQGTGAADDSGLPNDRFFAVRPEGSVSTLKIQRTERGDSAVYLCASSLEGTRSTDTQYFGPGTRLTVL.